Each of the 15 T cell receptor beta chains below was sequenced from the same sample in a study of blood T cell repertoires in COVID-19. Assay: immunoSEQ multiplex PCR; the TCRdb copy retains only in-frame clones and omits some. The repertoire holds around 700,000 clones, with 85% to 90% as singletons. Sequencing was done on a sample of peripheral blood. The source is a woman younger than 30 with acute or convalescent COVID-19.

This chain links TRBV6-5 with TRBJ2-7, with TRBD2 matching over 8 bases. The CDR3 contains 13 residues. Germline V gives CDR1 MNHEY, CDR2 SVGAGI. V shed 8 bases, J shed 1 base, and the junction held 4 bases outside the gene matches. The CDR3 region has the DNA TGTGCCAGCTCAACTAGCGGATCCTACGAGCAGTACTTC. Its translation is CASSTSGSYEQYF.

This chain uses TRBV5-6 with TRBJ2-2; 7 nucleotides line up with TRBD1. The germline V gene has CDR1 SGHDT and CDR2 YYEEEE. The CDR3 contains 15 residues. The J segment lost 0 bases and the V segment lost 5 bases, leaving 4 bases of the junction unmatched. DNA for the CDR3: TGTGCCAGCAGAAACAGGGGAGCGAACACCGGGGAGCTGTTTTTT. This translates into CASRNRGANTGELFF. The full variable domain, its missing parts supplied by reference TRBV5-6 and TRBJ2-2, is DAGVTQSPTHLIKTRGQQVTLRCSPKSGHDTVSWYQQALGQGPQFIFQYYEEEERQRGNFPDRFSGHQFPNYSSELNVNALLLGDSALYLCASRNRGANTGELFFGEGSRLTVL.

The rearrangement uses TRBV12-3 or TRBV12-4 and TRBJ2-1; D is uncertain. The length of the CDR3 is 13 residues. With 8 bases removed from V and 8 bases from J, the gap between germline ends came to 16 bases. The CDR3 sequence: CASAFGSPHEQFF. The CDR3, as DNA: TGTGCCAGCGCATTCGGGTCCCCCCATGAGCAGTTCTTC.

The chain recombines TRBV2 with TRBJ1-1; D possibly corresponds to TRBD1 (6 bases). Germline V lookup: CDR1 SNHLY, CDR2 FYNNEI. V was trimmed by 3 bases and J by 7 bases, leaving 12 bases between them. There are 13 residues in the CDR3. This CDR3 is CASSDEGGIEAFF. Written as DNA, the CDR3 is TGTGCCAGCAGTGATGAGGGGGGGATTGAAGCTTTCTTT.

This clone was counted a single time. CDR3 in amino acids: CATSDGHTNTEAFF. CDR3 DNA sequence: TGTGCCACCAGTGACGGACACACGAACACTGAAGCTTTCTTT. This chain uses TRBV24-1 with TRBJ1-1; TRBD1 is a possible D gene (5 bases). The germline gives CDR1 KGHDR, CDR2 SFDVKD. The V gene lost 4 bases and the J gene lost 1 base, with 9 bases spanning the gap. CDR3 length: 14 amino acids.

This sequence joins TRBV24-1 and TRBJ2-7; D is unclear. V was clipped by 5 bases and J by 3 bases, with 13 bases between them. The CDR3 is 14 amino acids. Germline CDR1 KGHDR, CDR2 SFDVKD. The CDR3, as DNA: TGTGCCACCAGTGCTGTGATCGAGCGCTACGAGCAGTACTTC. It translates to CATSAVIERYEQYF.

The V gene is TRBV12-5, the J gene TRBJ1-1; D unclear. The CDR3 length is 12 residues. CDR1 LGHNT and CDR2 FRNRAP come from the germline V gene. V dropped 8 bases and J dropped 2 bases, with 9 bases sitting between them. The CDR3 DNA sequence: TGTGCTAGTTCCTACCTTAACACTGAAGCTTTCTTT. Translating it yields CASSYLNTEAFF.

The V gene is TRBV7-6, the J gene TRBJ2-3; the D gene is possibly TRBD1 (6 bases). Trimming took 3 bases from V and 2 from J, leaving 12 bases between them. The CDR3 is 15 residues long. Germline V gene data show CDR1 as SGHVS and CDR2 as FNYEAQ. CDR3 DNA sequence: TGTGCCAGCAGCTTCAGCAGGGGTGTCACAGATACGCAGTATTTT. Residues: CASSFSRGVTDTQYF.

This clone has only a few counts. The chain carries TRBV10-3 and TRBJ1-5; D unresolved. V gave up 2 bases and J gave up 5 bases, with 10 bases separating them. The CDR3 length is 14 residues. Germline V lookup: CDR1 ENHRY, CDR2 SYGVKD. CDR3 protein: CAISEEAGYQPQHF. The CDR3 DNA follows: TGTGCCATCAGTGAGGAGGCCGGATATCAGCCCCAGCATTTT.

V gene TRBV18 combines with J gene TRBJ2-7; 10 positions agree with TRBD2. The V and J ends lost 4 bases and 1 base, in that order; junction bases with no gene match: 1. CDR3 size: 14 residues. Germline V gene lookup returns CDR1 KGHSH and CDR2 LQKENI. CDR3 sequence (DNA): TGTGCCAGCTCACTGACTAGCGGGTCCTACGAGCAGTACTTC. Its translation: CASSLTSGSYEQYF. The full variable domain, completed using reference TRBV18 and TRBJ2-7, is NAGVMQNPRHLVRRRGQEARLRCSPMKGHSHVYWYRQLPEEGLKFMVYLQKENIIDESGMPKERFSAEFPKEGPSILRIQQVVRGDSAAYFCASSLTSGSYEQYFGPGTRLTVT.

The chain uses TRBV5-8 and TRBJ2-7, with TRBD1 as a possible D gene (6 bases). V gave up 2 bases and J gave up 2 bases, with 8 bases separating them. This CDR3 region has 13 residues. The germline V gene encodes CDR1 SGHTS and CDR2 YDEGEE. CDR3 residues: CASSFQGTYEQYF. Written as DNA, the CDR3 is TGTGCCAGCAGCTTTCAGGGGACCTACGAGCAGTACTTC. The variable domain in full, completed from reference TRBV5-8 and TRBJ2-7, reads EAGVTQSPTHLIKTRGQQATLRCSPISGHTSVYWYQQALGLGLQFLLWYDEGEERNRGNFPPRFSGRQFPNYSSELNVNALELEDSALYLCASSFQGTYEQYFGPGTRLTVT.

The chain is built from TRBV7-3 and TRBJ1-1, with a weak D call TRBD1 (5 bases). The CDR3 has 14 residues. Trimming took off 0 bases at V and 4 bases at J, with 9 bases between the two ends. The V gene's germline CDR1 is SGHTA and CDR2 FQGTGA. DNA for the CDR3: TGTGCCAGCAGCTTAACGTCAGGGTTCACTGAAGCTTTCTTT. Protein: CASSLTSGFTEAFF.

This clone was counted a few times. CDR3: CASSQISGFAYEQYF. As DNA, the CDR3 is TGCGCCAGCAGCCAGATTAGCGGGTTTGCCTACGAGCAGTACTTC. V is TRBV4-3 and J is TRBJ2-7, with 7 bases lining up with TRBD2. The trim removed 3 bases at V and 2 bases at J, leaving 7 bases unmatched. CDR1 is LGHNA and CDR2 is YSLEER in the germline V gene. The CDR3 length is 15 residues.

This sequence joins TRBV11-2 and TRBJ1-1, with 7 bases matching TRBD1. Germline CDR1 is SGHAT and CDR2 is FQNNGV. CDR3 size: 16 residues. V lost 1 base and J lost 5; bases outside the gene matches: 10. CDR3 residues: CASSLGQGSRRTEAFF. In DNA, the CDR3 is TGTGCCAGCAGCTTAGGACAGGGATCCCGAAGGACTGAAGCTTTCTTT.

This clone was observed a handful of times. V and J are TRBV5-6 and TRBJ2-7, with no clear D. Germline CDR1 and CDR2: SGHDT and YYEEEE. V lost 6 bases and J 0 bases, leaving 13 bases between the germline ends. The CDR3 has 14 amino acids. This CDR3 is CASTLRGFSYEQYF. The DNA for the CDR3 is TGTGCCAGCACCCTGAGAGGTTTCTCCTACGAGCAGTACTTC. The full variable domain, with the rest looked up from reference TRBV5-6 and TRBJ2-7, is DAGVTQSPTHLIKTRGQQVTLRCSPKSGHDTVSWYQQALGQGPQFIFQYYEEEERQRGNFPDRFSGHQFPNYSSELNVNALLLGDSALYLCASTLRGFSYEQYFGPGTRLTVT.